This T cell receptor beta chain was recovered during a study of cytomegalovirus exposure and HLA in healthy donors. As for this clone: Its antigen is still unknown.

The study, taken as a whole, reports: For most TCR sequences rarity was the rule, although some public TCRs occurred in many donors.

Primers: 60 Vbeta forward and 13 Jbeta reverse. The method was immunoSEQ multiplex PCR; TCRdb's version includes in-frame clones alone and lacks a portion of them. The data show about 110,000 clones, with roughly 70% seen just once and around 13% held by the top ten. The material sequenced was PBMCs. This receptor was identified in a middle-aged woman in good health and CMV-seropositive.

CDR3 sequence: CASSQEAGNTGELFF. The CDR3, as DNA: TGCGCCAGCAGCCAAGAGGCTGGGAACACCGGGGAGCTGTTTTTT. The rearrangement joins TRBV4-3 to TRBJ2-2; D remains unclear. The V end lost 0 bases, the J end lost 1 base, and 6 bases lay between the germline ends. This CDR3 spans 15 amino acids. Per germline, CDR1 LGHNA and CDR2 YSLEER.